The 17 T cell receptor beta chains below were found in one sample sequenced in a study of OX40 agonist ivuxolimab in advanced cancers. Libraries were prepared by immunoSEQ multiplex PCR; TCRdb keeps only in-frame clonotypes and omits some of them. The sample shows about 69,000 clones, 85% to 90% of them seen only once. Sequenced material: CD4+ or CD8+ T cells sorted from blood, taken in a trial of the OX40 agonist ivuxolimab. The source of these receptors is an adult with an advanced solid tumor such as melanoma, head and neck, liver or kidney cancer.

The chain joins TRBV7-9 to TRBJ1-5; the D is unclear. Germline CDR1 reads SEHNR; CDR2 reads FQNEAQ (reference sequence). Between the trimmed V and J ends, which lost 1 base and 2 bases, there was a span of 6 bases. The length of the CDR3 is 14 residues. CDR3 DNA sequence: TGTGCCAGCAGCTTAGGTATACGCAATCAGCCCCAGCATTTT. Protein sequence: CASSLGIRNQPQHF. Supplemented by reference TRBV7-9 and TRBJ1-5, the full variable domain reads DTGVSQNPRHKITKRGQNVTFRCDPISEHNRLYWYRQTLGQGPEFLTYFQNEAQLEKSRLLSDRFSAERPKGSFSTLEIQRTEQGDSAMYLCASSLGIRNQPQHFGDGTRLSIL.

The chain carries TRBV28 and TRBJ2-1; D remains unclear. CDR3 size: 14 residues. Deletions cut 7 bases from V and 1 base from J, with 11 bases between. CDR1 and CDR2 from the germline V gene are MDHEN and SYDVKM. This CDR3 reads CASKYSNSYNEQFF. In nucleotides, the CDR3 is TGTGCCAGCAAGTACTCGAATTCCTACAATGAGCAGTTCTTC.

This chain uses TRBV18 with TRBJ1-2; D gene uncertain. The CDR3 contains 14 residues. The V end was cut by 2 bases, the J end by 4 bases, with 11 bases between. Germline CDR1 and CDR2: KGHSH and LQKENI. The CDR3 DNA is TGTGCCAGCTCACCAGAAAACCTCCCCTATGGCTACACCTTC. As protein: CASSPENLPYGYTF.

The chain uses TRBV6-1 and TRBJ2-1; perhaps D is TRBD1 or TRBD2 (5 bases each). From germline, CDR1 is MNHNS and CDR2 SASEGT. This CDR3 contains 15 residues. The V gene lost 7 bases and the J gene lost 7 bases, with 20 bases spanning the gap. CDR3 region: CASIRGVAGRNEQFF. DNA of the CDR3: TGTGCCAGCATCCGAGGGGTGGCAGGGCGAAATGAGCAGTTCTTC.

The rearrangement joins TRBV25-1 to TRBJ1-4; a possible D gene is TRBD1 (6 bases). The germline CDR1 and CDR2 sequences are MGHDK and SYGVNS. This CDR3 comprises 17 residues. Trimming pared 5 bases from V and 4 bases from J, leaving 20 bases between. CDR3 in DNA: TGTGCCAGCAGTTCGCCGGCCCGGGACACCTTTAATGAAAAACTGTTTTTT. The encoded protein is CASSSPARDTFNEKLFF.

The rearrangement joins TRBV6-5 to TRBJ1-2, with D perhaps matching TRBD1 (6 bases). Germline CDR1 reads MNHEY; CDR2 reads SVGAGI. The V and J ends lost 2 bases and 8 bases respectively, with 15 bases between them. CDR3 length: 14 amino acids. The CDR3 region has the DNA TGTGCCAGCAGTTACGTGACGGGGGCTTGGGGCTACACCTTC. This codes for CASSYVTGAWGYTF.

J is TRBJ2-1 and V is TRBV7-9; possibly TRBD1 for D (5 bases). Germline assignment: CDR1 SEHNR and CDR2 FQNEAQ (reference sequence). This CDR3 has 13 amino acids. The germline V and J ends were trimmed by 3 bases and 8 bases, with 11 bases remaining between them. The CDR3 nucleotides read TGTGCCAGCAGCTTCTCCCAGGGCGATGAGCAGTTCTTC. It encodes CASSFSQGDEQFF.

This chain joins TRBV4-3 and TRBJ2-2; 10 bases align to TRBD2. V was clipped by 0 bases and J by 3 bases; unmatched bases: 7. The CDR3 loop spans 18 amino acids. In germline, CDR1 is LGHNA, CDR2 YSLEER. The CDR3 DNA is TGCGCCAGCAGCCAAGATCTGGTAGCGGGAGGATACACCGGGGAGCTGTTTTTT. Amino acid sequence: CASSQDLVAGGYTGELFF.

This clone was seen once. This chain uses TRBV11-2 with TRBJ2-7; 7 nucleotides agree with TRBD2. From germline, CDR1 is SGHAT and CDR2 FQNNGV. V dropped 8 bases and J dropped 5; count of bases not matched to a gene: 12. CDR3 size: 14 residues. The DNA of the CDR3 is TGTGCCAGCGGACGGGGCGGGAGTAACCACGAGCAGTACTTC. Amino acids: CASGRGGSNHEQYF.

The chain joins TRBV5-1 to TRBJ2-5, with D perhaps assigned TRBD1 or TRBD2 (5 bases each). The CDR3 consists of 18 residues. Trimming took off 1 base at V and 4 bases at J, with 23 bases between the two ends. Germline values: CDR1 SGHRS, CDR2 YFSETQ. CDR3 loop: CASSLQTLTGTKGETQYF. CDR3 coding DNA: TGCGCCAGCAGCTTGCAAACCCTTACCGGGACCAAAGGAGAGACCCAGTACTTC.

The chain employs TRBV27 and TRBJ1-5; D gene uncertain. V gave up 5 bases and J gave up 2 bases, with 16 bases separating them. This CDR3 is built from 16 residues. Germline V gene data show CDR1 as MNHEY and CDR2 as SMNVEV (reference sequence). CDR3 in DNA: TGTGCCAGCAGTCCCGAGGACCCCTGGGGCAATCAGCCCCAGCATTTT. Amino acids: CASSPEDPWGNQPQHF.

The rearrangement uses TRBV25-1 and TRBJ2-6; D unresolved. Trimming took 6 bases from V and 3 from J, leaving 18 bases between them. Germline V lookup: CDR1 MGHDK, CDR2 SYGVNS. CDR3 length equals 17 residues. The CDR3 region is CASSLQASVYGANVLTF. The CDR3 DNA sequence: TGTGCCAGCAGCTTGCAAGCTTCCGTCTATGGGGCCAACGTCCTGACTTTC.

The chain joins TRBV15 to TRBJ2-7, with D uncertain. This CDR3 is built from 13 residues. In germline, CDR1 is LNHNV, CDR2 YYDKDF (reference sequence). Deletions cut 1 base from V and 3 bases from J, with 7 bases between. As DNA, the CDR3 is TGTGCCACCAGCAGAGTCGACTTCTACGAGCAGTACTTC. This translates into CATSRVDFYEQYF.

The chain is built from TRBV11-2 and TRBJ1-1; D unclear. CDR3 length: 14 residues. Germline CDR1 reads SGHAT; CDR2 reads FQNNGV. V lost 5 bases to trimming and J lost 0 bases, with 10 bases between them. CDR3 sequence reads: CASSLRVMNTEAFF. CDR3 bases: TGTGCCAGCAGCCTTAGGGTCATGAACACTGAAGCTTTCTTT.

The chain combines TRBV6-5 with TRBJ2-7, with D possibly matching TRBD2 (5 bases). The CDR3 consists of 13 residues. The V end was cut by 5 bases, the J end by 8 bases, with 16 bases between. The germline V gene encodes CDR1 MNHEY and CDR2 SVGAGI. The CDR3 DNA is TGTGCCAGCAGTACCGGGGTGGGTTCGCAGCAGTACTTC. Translated: CASSTGVGSQQYF.

The CDR3 reads CASSLLPETQYF. In nucleotides, the CDR3 is TGTGCCAGCAGTTTACTGCCGGAGACCCAGTACTTC. The V and J genes are TRBV28 and TRBJ2-5; D not certain. Trimming removed 2 bases from V and 5 bases from J, with 6 bases in between. The CDR3 has 12 residues. Germline CDR1 MDHEN, CDR2 SYDVKM.

The sample holds one count of this clone. The gene calls are TRBV30 and TRBJ1-5; D uncertain. This CDR3 contains 12 residues. V was clipped by 1 base and J by 8 bases, with 9 bases between them. Germline assignment: CDR1 GTSNPN and CDR2 SVGIG (reference sequence). CDR3 DNA: TGTGCCTGGAGTGACAACCAGGAGCCCCAGCATTTT. It translates to CAWSDNQEPQHF.